This T cell receptor beta chain was profiled in a study of T cell responses to AZD1222 COVID-19 vaccine. General study findings and limits: Donors were chiefly white British, with a greater number of females, and clonal diversity was perhaps underestimated. Spike-specific TCR breadth and depth went up after people got two AZD1222 doses. Of the AZD1222 recipients, only 5 to 7 were seropositive at baseline. Reports say nearly half of spike-specific TCRs go after unmutated variant regions.

Here immunoSEQ multiplex PCR was the method, and the copy in TCRdb shows in-frame clones only, minus some. Of roughly 70,000 clones listed, more than 70% were seen once; the top ten hold 4% to 5%. Note on this clone: What it recognizes is unknown.

CDR1 and CDR2 from the germline V gene are LGHDT and YNNKEL (reference sequence). This CDR3 has 15 amino acids. V dropped 1 base and J dropped 9 bases, with 13 bases sitting between them. The sample consisted of peripheral blood, taken 28 days after the second dose of the MenACWY control vaccine. This sequence originates from an adult who received the MenACWY meningococcal vaccine as a control. The chain combines TRBV3-1 (or the pseudogene TRBV3-2) with TRBJ1-6, with a possible D match to TRBD1 (6 bases). CDR3 DNA: TGTGCCAGCAGCCAAGTTACAGGGAGGGGTTCACCCCTCCACTTT. Amino acid sequence: CASSQVTGRGSPLHF.